This T cell receptor beta chain was identified in a study of type 1 regulatory T cells. Study context: T-allo10 is a Tr1-enriched, alloantigen-specific CD4 T cell product made in vitro.

MiXCR, run by TCRdb on the reads, gives a single entry per CDR3 protein. The table lists under 3,500 distinct CDR3 sequences, roughly 8% of them singletons. This CDR3 has 17 residues. CDR1 SQVTM and CDR2 ANQGSEA come from the germline V gene. Concerning this clonotype itself: Its antigen is undetermined.

This TCR came from a human donor in good health. The chain recombines TRBV29-1 with TRBJ1-1; D ambiguous. Specimen: cultured T cells, either the whole culture or a sorted T cell fraction (not recorded which). The CDR3 loop is CTVGEGLRVGKNTEAFF. CDR3 bases: TGCACCGTGGGCGAGGGTCTGAGGGTCGGAAAGAACACTGAAGCTTTCTTT.